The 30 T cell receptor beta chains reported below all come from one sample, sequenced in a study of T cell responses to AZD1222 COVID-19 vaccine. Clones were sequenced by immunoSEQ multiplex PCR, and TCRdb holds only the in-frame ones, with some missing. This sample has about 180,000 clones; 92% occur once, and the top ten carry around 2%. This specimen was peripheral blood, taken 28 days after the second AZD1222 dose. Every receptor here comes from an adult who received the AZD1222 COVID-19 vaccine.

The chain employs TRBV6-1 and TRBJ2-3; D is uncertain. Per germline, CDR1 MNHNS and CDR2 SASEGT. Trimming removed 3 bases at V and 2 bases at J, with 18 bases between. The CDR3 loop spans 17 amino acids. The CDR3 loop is CASSEAQTVVYTDTQYF. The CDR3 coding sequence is TGTGCCAGCAGTGAGGCTCAGACGGTAGTTTACACAGATACGCAGTATTTT.

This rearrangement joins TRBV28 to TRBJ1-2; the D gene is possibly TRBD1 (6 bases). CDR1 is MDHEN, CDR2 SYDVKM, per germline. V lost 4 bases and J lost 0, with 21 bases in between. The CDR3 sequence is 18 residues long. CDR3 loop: CASSSGPQWRQANYGYTF. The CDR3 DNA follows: TGTGCCAGCAGTTCCGGACCACAATGGCGACAGGCTAACTATGGCTACACCTTC.

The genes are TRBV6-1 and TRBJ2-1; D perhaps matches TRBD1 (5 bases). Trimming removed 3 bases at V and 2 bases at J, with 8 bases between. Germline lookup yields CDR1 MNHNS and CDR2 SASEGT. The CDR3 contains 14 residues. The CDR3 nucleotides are TGTGCCAGCAGTGAGGGGCTAGCCTACAATGAGCAGTTCTTC. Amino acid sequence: CASSEGLAYNEQFF.

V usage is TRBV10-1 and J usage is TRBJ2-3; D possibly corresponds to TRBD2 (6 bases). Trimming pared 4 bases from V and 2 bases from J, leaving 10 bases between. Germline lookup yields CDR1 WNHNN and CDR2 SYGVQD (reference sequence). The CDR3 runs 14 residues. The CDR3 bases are TGCGCCAGCAGTGCTGGAGGGGCCACAGATACGCAGTATTTT. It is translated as CASSAGGATDTQYF.

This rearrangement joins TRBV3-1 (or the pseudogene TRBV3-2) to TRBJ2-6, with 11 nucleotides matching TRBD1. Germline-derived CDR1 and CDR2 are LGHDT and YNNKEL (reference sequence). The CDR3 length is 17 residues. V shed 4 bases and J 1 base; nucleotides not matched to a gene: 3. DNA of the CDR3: TGTGCCAGCAGCCGGGACAGGGGGTTGTCTGGGGCCAACGTCCTGACTTTC. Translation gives CASSRDRGLSGANVLTF.

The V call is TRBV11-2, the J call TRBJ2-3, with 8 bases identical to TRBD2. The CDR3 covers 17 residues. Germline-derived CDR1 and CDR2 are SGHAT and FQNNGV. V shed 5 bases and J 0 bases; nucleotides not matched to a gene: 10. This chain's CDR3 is CASSQRRGGASTDTQYF. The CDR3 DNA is TGTGCCAGCAGCCAGCGCCGGGGGGGGGCCAGCACAGATACGCAGTATTTT.

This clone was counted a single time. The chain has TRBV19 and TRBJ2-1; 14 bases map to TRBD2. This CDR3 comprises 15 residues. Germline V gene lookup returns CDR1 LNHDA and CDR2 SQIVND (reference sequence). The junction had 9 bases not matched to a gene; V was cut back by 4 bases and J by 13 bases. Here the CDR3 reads CASSTGGTSGSHQFF. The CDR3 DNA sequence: TGTGCCAGTAGTACGGGCGGGACTAGCGGGAGTCATCAGTTCTTC.

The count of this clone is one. CDR3: CASSISRSQLELAMPQHF. CDR3 sequence (DNA): TGTGCCAGTAGTATTAGCAGATCCCAATTGGAGCTGGCAATGCCCCAGCATTTT. This chain links TRBV19 with TRBJ1-5; the D is unclear. V was pared by 3 bases and J by 9 bases, with 27 bases between. The CDR3 has 18 residues. CDR1 is LNHDA and CDR2 is SQIVND in the germline V gene (reference sequence).

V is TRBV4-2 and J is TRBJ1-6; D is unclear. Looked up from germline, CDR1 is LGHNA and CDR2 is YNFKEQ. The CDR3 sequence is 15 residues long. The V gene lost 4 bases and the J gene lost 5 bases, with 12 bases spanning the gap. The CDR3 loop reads CASSRGRGHNSPLHF. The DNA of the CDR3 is TGTGCCAGCAGCCGAGGACGTGGGCATAATTCACCCCTCCACTTT.

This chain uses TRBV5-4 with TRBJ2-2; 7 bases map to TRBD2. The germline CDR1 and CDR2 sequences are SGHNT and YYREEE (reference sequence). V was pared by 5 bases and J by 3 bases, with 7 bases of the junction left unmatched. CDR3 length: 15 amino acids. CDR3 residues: CASSLGGRDTGELFF. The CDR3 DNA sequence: TGTGCCAGCAGTCTCGGAGGGAGGGACACCGGGGAGCTGTTTTTT.

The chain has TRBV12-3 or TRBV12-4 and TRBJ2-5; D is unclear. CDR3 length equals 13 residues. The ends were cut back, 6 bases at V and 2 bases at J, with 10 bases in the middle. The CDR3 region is CASSREGQETQYF. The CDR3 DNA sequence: TGTGCCAGCAGCAGAGAAGGGCAAGAGACCCAGTACTTC.

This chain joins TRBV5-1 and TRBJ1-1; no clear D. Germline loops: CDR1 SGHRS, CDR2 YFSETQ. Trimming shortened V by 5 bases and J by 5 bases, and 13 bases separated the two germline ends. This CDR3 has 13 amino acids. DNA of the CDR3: TGCGCCAGCAGTCTTGGCGGGGATACTGAAGCTTTCTTT. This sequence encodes CASSLGGDTEAFF.

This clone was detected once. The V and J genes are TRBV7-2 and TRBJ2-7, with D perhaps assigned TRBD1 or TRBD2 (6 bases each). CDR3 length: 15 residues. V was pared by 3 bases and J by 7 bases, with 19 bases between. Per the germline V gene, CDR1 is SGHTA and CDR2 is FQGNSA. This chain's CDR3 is CASSFTGGPTREQYF. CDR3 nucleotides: TGTGCCAGCAGCTTTACCGGGGGCCCTACGCGGGAGCAGTACTTC. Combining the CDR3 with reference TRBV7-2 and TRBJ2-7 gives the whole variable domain GAGVSQSPSNKVTEKGKDVELRCDPISGHTALYWYRQSLGQGLEFLIYFQGNSAPDKSGLPSDRFSAERTGGSVSTLTIQRTQQEDSAVYLCASSFTGGPTREQYFGPGTRLTVT.

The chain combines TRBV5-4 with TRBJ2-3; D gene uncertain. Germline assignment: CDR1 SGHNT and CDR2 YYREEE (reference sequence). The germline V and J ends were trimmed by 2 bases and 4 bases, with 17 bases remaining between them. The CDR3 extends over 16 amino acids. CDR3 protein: CASSFSAGLVPDTQYF. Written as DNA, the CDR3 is TGTGCCAGCAGCTTTTCTGCCGGTTTGGTCCCAGATACGCAGTATTTT.

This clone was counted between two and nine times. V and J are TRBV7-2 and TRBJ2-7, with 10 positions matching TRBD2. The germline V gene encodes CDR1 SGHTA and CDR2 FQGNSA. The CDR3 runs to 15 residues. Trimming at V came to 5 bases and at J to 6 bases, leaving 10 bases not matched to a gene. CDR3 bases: TGTGCCAGCAGCCCCGTAGGGCTAGCGGGAGTCGAGCAGTACTTC. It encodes CASSPVGLAGVEQYF.

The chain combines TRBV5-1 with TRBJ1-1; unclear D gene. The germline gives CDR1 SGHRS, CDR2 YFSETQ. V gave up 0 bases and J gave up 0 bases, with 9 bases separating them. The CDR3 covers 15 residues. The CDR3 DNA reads TGCGCCAGCAGCTTGGTGGGCTTATTGAACACTGAAGCTTTCTTT. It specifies CASSLVGLLNTEAFF.

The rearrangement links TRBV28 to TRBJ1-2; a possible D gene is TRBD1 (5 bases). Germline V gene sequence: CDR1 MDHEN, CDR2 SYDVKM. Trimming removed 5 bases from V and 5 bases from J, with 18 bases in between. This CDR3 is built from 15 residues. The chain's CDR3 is CASSPSEGAGYGYTF. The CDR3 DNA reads TGTGCCAGCAGTCCCTCCGAAGGGGCGGGGTATGGCTACACCTTC.

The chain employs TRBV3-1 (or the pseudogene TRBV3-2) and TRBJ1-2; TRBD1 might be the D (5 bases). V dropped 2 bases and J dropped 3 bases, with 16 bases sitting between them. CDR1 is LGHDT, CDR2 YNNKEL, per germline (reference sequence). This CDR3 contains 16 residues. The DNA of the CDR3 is TGTGCCAGCAGCCAACACCGGGGAGGGGACGACTATGGCTACACCTTC. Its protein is CASSQHRGGDDYGYTF.

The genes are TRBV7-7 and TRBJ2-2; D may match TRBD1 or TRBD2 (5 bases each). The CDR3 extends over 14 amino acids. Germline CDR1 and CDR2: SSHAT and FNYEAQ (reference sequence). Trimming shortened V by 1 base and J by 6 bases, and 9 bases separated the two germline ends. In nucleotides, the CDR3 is TGTGCCAGCAGCTTAGGGGGGACCCCCGGGGAGCTGTTTTTT. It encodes CASSLGGTPGELFF.

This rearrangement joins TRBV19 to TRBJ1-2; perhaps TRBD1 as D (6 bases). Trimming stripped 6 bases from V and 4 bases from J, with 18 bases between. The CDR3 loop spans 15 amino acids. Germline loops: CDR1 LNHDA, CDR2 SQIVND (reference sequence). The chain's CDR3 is CASRPTRGGSYGYTF. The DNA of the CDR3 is TGTGCCAGTAGACCCACCCGGGGGGGCTCCTATGGCTACACCTTC.

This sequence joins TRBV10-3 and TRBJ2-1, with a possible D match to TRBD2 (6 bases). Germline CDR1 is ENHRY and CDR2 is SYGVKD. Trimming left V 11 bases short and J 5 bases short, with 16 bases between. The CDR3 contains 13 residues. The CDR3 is CASMVGGDNEQFF. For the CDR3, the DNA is TGTGCCTCTATGGTGGGGGGTGACAATGAGCAGTTCTTC.

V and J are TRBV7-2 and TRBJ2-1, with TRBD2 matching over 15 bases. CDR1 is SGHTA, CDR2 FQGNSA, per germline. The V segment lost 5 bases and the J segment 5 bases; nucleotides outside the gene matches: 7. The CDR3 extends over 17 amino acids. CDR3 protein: CASSLWTSGGVDNEQFF. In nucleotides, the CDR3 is TGTGCCAGCAGCCTCTGGACTAGCGGGGGGGTAGACAATGAGCAGTTCTTC. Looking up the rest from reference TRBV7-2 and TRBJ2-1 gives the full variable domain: GAGVSQSPSNKVTEKGKDVELRCDPISGHTALYWYRQSLGQGLEFLIYFQGNSAPDKSGLPSDRFSAERTGGSVSTLTIQRTQQEDSAVYLCASSLWTSGGVDNEQFFGPGTRLTVL.

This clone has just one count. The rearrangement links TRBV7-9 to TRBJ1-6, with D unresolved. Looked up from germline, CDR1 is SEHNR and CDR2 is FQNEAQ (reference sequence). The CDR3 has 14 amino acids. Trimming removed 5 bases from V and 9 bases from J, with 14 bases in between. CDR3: CASSPADGTSPLHF. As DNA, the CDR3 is TGTGCCAGCAGCCCAGCGGACGGTACTTCACCCCTCCACTTT.

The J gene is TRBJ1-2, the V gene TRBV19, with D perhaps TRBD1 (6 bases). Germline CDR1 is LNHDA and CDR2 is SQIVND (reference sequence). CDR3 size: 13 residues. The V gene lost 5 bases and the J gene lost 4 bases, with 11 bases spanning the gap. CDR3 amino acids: CASSGQSGYGYTF. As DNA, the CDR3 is TGTGCCAGTAGTGGACAGAGCGGCTATGGCTACACCTTC.

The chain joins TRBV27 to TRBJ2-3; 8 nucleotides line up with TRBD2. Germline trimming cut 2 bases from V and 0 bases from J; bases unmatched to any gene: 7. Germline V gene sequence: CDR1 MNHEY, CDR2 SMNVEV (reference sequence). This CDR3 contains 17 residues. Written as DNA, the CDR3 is TGTGCCAGCAGTTTACGTAGGACTAGCATAAGCACAGATACGCAGTATTTT. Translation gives CASSLRRTSISTDTQYF.

CDR3 region: CASSAGTGFYEQYF. In DNA, the CDR3 is TGTGCCAGCAGCGCCGGGACAGGGTTCTACGAGCAGTACTTC. The chain recombines TRBV11-2 with TRBJ2-7; TRBD1 matches at 9 bases. This CDR3 is built from 14 residues. V was pared by 5 bases and J by 3 bases, with 5 bases of the junction left unmatched. Looked up from germline, CDR1 is SGHAT and CDR2 is FQNNGV. Supplemented by reference TRBV11-2 and TRBJ2-7, the full variable domain reads EAGVAQSPRYKIIEKRQSVAFWCNPISGHATLYWYQQILGQGPKLLIQFQNNGVVDDSQLPKDRFSAERLKGVDSTLKIQPAKLEDSAVYLCASSAGTGFYEQYFGPGTRLTVT.

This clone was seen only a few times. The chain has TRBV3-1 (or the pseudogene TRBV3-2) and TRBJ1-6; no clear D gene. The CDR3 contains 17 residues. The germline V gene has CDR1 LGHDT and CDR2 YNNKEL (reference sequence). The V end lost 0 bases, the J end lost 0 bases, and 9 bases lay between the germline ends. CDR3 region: CASSQDGVSSYNSPLHF. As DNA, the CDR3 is TGTGCCAGCAGCCAAGACGGAGTGAGCTCCTATAATTCACCCCTCCACTTT.

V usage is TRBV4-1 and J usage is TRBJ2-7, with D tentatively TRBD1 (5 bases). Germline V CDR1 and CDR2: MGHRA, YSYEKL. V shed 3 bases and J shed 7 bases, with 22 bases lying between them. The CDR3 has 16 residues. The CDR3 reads CASSQAKGRGLGEQYF. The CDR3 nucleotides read TGCGCCAGCAGCCAGGCGAAGGGTAGGGGTCTAGGTGAGCAGTACTTC.

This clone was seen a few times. CDR3 sequence: CASSETGDQPQHF. For the CDR3, the DNA is TGTGCCAGCAGTGAGACAGGGGATCAGCCCCAGCATTTT. This chain connects TRBV2 to TRBJ1-5, with TRBD1 matching 8 bases. Germline V gene data show CDR1 as SNHLY and CDR2 as FYNNEI. V lost 3 bases and J lost 5; bases outside the gene matches: 0. The CDR3 has 13 amino acids.

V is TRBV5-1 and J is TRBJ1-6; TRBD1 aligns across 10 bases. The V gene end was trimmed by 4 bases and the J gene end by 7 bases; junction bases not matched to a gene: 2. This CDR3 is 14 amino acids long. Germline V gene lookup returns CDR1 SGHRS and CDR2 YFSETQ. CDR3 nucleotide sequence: TGCGCCAGCAGCCCGGGACAGGGGAATTCACCCCTCCACTTT. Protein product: CASSPGQGNSPLHF.